A single sample is the source of the 23 T cell receptor beta chains below, sequenced in a study of control samples from healthy donors and cancer patients. Here immunoSEQ multiplex PCR was the method, and the copy in TCRdb shows in-frame clones only, minus some. The data show roughly 400,000 clones, approximately 90% seen once. Sequencing used PBMCs. Receptors originate from a man aged 35-49 years with head and neck cancer.

The rearrangement links TRBV30 to TRBJ1-1; D might be TRBD1 (5 bases). This CDR3 region has 15 residues. The V gene's germline CDR1 is GTSNPN and CDR2 SVGIG (reference sequence). V lost 0 bases to trimming and J lost 1 base, with 12 bases between them. CDR3 residues: CAWSVRGGGNTEAFF. The CDR3 DNA is TGTGCCTGGAGTGTACGCGGGGGAGGGAACACTGAAGCTTTCTTT.

The rearrangement uses TRBV30 and TRBJ1-6, with D possibly matching TRBD1 (5 bases). CDR1 GTSNPN and CDR2 SVGIG come from the germline V gene (reference sequence). The CDR3 length is 13 residues. V was shortened by 5 bases and J by 6 bases, with 11 bases between the two germline ends. The CDR3 DNA reads as TGTGCCTGGCGGGGACTGATTAATTCACCCCTCCACTTT. It specifies CAWRGLINSPLHF.

The chain is built from TRBV5-5 and TRBJ2-7; 9 bases match TRBD1. The CDR3 length is 15 residues. The ends lost 4 bases at V and 2 bases at J; junction bases unmatched: 7. From germline, CDR1 is SGHKS and CDR2 YYEKEE (reference sequence). Here the CDR3 reads CASSPGTGRTYEQYF. The CDR3 DNA is TGTGCCAGCAGCCCCGGGACAGGGCGCACCTACGAGCAGTACTTC.

This rearrangement joins TRBV7-8 to TRBJ1-1; D gene ambiguous. CDR1 and CDR2 (germline): SGHVS, FQNEAQ. The germline V and J ends were trimmed by 5 bases and 3 bases, with 7 bases remaining between them. The CDR3 is 12 amino acids. CDR3 nucleotide sequence: TGTGCCAGCAGCACAGAGGACACTGAAGCTTTCTTT. Residues: CASSTEDTEAFF.

V gene TRBV7-2 combines with J gene TRBJ2-2; maybe TRBD1 (6 bases). Germline V gene sequence: CDR1 SGHTA, CDR2 FQGNSA. The CDR3 is made up of 16 amino acids. Trimming removed 5 bases from V and 6 bases from J, with 19 bases in between. The CDR3 is CASSTSGTPGAGELFF. As DNA, the CDR3 is TGTGCCAGCAGCACCTCCGGGACCCCAGGGGCCGGGGAGCTGTTTTTT.

This chain connects TRBV6-2 or TRBV6-3 to TRBJ1-1, with D possibly matching TRBD1 (5 bases). CDR1 is MNHEY, CDR2 SVGEGT, per germline. The germline V and J ends were trimmed by 0 bases and 5 bases, with 7 bases remaining between them. CDR3 length: 13 amino acids. CDR3 amino acids: CASSYSRQTEAFF. CDR3 DNA: TGTGCCAGCAGTTACTCCCGACAGACTGAAGCTTTCTTT.

This sequence joins TRBV3-1 (or the pseudogene TRBV3-2) and TRBJ2-2; the match to TRBD2 covers 10 bases. The ends lost 4 bases at V and 7 bases at J; junction bases unmatched: 15. From germline, CDR1 is LGHDT and CDR2 YNNKEL (reference sequence). The CDR3 is 18 amino acids. The CDR3 DNA follows: TGTGCCAGCAGCCTCTGGGGGGCTAGCGGGAGTTCCGGCGGGGAGCTGTTTTTT. Its translation is CASSLWGASGSSGGELFF.

The chain is built from TRBV27 and TRBJ1-1, with TRBD1 as a possible D gene (6 bases). Trimming took 3 bases from V and 3 from J, leaving 20 bases between them. The CDR3 is made up of 17 amino acids. Germline lookup yields CDR1 MNHEY and CDR2 SMNVEV (reference sequence). CDR3: CASSFARGGIEYTEAFF. DNA of the CDR3: TGTGCCAGCAGTTTCGCCCGGGGGGGCATAGAGTACACTGAAGCTTTCTTT.

The rearrangement links TRBV24-1 to TRBJ2-5; possible D gene TRBD2, 6 bases. This CDR3 spans 15 amino acids. The germline V and J ends were trimmed by 9 bases and 4 bases, with 20 bases remaining between them. Germline V CDR1 and CDR2: KGHDR, SFDVKD. The CDR3: CATGPPGGVGETQYF. CDR3 in DNA: TGTGCCACCGGTCCCCCAGGAGGGGTTGGAGAGACCCAGTACTTC.

This clone came up a few times. This rearrangement joins TRBV28 to TRBJ1-1; no reliable D call. Trimming removed 9 bases at V and 5 bases at J, with 10 bases between. Germline-derived CDR1 and CDR2 are MDHEN and SYDVKM. This CDR3 has 11 amino acids. Here the CDR3 DNA reads TGTGCCAGTGTGGTGGGAACTGAAGCTTTCTTT. Protein: CASVVGTEAFF.

The V call is TRBV2, the J call TRBJ1-5; tentatively, D is TRBD1 (5 bases). The germline V and J ends were trimmed by 6 bases and 2 bases, with 8 bases remaining between them. The CDR3 length is 13 residues. Germline-derived CDR1 and CDR2 are SNHLY and FYNNEI. CDR3 in amino acids: CASSLTGNQPQHF. In DNA form, the CDR3 reads TGTGCCAGCAGCTTGACAGGCAATCAGCCCCAGCATTTT.

The table lists this clone with a few counts. V and J are TRBV11-3 and TRBJ1-1; the D is unclear. The CDR3 is 12 residues long. Germline assignment: CDR1 SGHNT and CDR2 YENEEA. Trimming took off 0 bases at V and 9 bases at J, with 8 bases between the two ends. This CDR3 reads CASSLDGAQAFF. The CDR3 DNA sequence: TGTGCCAGCAGCTTAGATGGAGCTCAAGCTTTCTTT. Looking up the rest from reference TRBV11-3 and TRBJ1-1 gives the full variable domain: EAGVVQSPRYKIIEKKQPVAFWCNPISGHNTLYWYLQNLGQGPELLIRYENEEAVDDSQLPKDRFSAERLKGVDSTLKIQPAELGDSAVYLCASSLDGAQAFFGQGTRLTVV.

The CDR3 region is CATSDFRGTSTDTQYF. The CDR3 bases are TGTGCCACCAGTGATTTTCGGGGGACTAGCACAGATACGCAGTATTTT. The V and J genes are TRBV24-1 and TRBJ2-3, with D tentatively TRBD2 (6 bases). The ends were cut back, 1 base at V and 0 bases at J, with 10 bases in the middle. This CDR3 has 16 residues. Germline values: CDR1 KGHDR, CDR2 SFDVKD.

This chain links TRBV5-1 with TRBJ2-5; D gene unclear. This CDR3 is built from 14 residues. Germline CDR1 and CDR2: SGHRS and YFSETQ. V was pared by 1 base and J by 5 bases, with 12 bases between. The CDR3 spells CASSLSGYSETQYF. As DNA, the CDR3 is TGCGCCAGCAGCTTGTCCGGGTATTCGGAGACCCAGTACTTC.

The chain employs TRBV14 and TRBJ2-1, with 10 bases aligning to TRBD2. This CDR3 comprises 15 residues. V shed 6 bases, J shed 1 base, and the junction held 3 bases outside the gene matches. Germline V gene sequence: CDR1 SGHDN, CDR2 FVKESK. CDR3 in amino acids: CASRVTSGSYNEQFF. In nucleotides, the CDR3 is TGTGCCAGCAGGGTGACTAGCGGGTCCTACAATGAGCAGTTCTTC.

The CDR3 region has the DNA TGTGCCAGCAGTTACCCAAAGGGGCTGGGACAGCTTAACACTGAAGCTTTCTTT. Protein sequence: CASSYPKGLGQLNTEAFF. The V gene is TRBV6-2 or TRBV6-3, the J gene TRBJ1-1; 7 bases fit TRBD1. V lost 2 bases and J lost 2; bases outside the gene matches: 14. Germline lookup yields CDR1 MNHEY and CDR2 SVGEGT. The CDR3 consists of 18 residues.

This chain joins TRBV28 and TRBJ2-1; D possibly uses TRBD1 or TRBD2 (5 bases each). The CDR3 length is 14 residues. Germline V gene data show CDR1 as MDHEN and CDR2 as SYDVKM. Trimming removed 5 bases from V and 10 bases from J, with 18 bases in between. CDR3 DNA sequence: TGTGCCAGCAGTCTCTGGGGGACCATGAGGGAGCAGTTCTTC. This gives the protein CASSLWGTMREQFF.

V gene TRBV5-1 combines with J gene TRBJ1-2; D remains unclear. The CDR3 is made up of 14 amino acids. V was pared by 2 bases and J by 5 bases, with 13 bases between. Per germline, CDR1 SGHRS and CDR2 YFSETQ. CDR3 in amino acids: CASSFKGEHYGYTF. CDR3 nucleotide sequence: TGCGCCAGCAGCTTTAAGGGCGAGCATTATGGCTACACCTTC.

V gene TRBV27 combines with J gene TRBJ2-3, with TRBD2 as a possible D gene (5 bases). This CDR3 region has 15 residues. V was pared by 5 bases and J by 3 bases, with 15 bases between. CDR1 is MNHEY and CDR2 is SMNVEV in the germline V gene (reference sequence). CDR3 bases: TGTGCCAGCAGTCCCCCGGCTACGGGAACAGATACGCAGTATTTT. It specifies CASSPPATGTDTQYF.

This chain uses TRBV6-5 with TRBJ2-7; D is possibly TRBD1 or TRBD2 (5 bases each). The germline CDR1 and CDR2 sequences are MNHEY and SVGAGI. V lost 6 bases to trimming and J lost 6 bases, with 18 bases between them. The CDR3 has 14 residues. CDR3 nucleotides: TGTGCCAGCAGACGGGACGGCCATAAGGGCGAGCAGTACTTC. Its translation: CASRRDGHKGEQYF.

CDR3 sequence reads: CASSQDLLAGSQNIQYF. Here the CDR3 DNA reads TGCGCCAGCAGCCAAGATTTGCTAGCGGGGTCCCAAAACATTCAGTACTTC. The rearrangement uses TRBV4-1 and TRBJ2-4, with 9 bases matching TRBD2. Germline V gene data show CDR1 as MGHRA and CDR2 as YSYEKL. CDR3 length: 17 residues. J gave up 5 bases and V 0 bases, and 8 bases lay outside the gene matches.

This clone was seen more than once but under ten times. This chain links TRBV7-2 with TRBJ1-1, with no clear D. V was trimmed by 0 bases and J by 1 base, leaving 6 bases between them. The CDR3 loop spans 14 amino acids. The germline gives CDR1 SGHTA, CDR2 FQGNSA. CDR3 coding DNA: TGTGCCAGCAGCTTAGCGGGTTCGAACACTGAAGCTTTCTTT. Translated: CASSLAGSNTEAFF.

The rearrangement uses TRBV9 and TRBJ2-7; no definite D call. CDR1 is SGDLS, CDR2 YYNGEE, per germline. This CDR3 is 13 amino acids long. Trimming took 0 bases from V and 3 from J, leaving 7 bases between them. The CDR3 DNA reads TGTGCCAGCAGCGTAGGCCACGACTACGAGCAGTACTTC. Translating it yields CASSVGHDYEQYF.